This T cell receptor beta chain was retrieved from a study of regulatory T cells in long-lasting Graves disease. Overall study: Disease was considered persistent Graves' disease after over 5 years of antithyroid drugs (with positive TSH receptor antibodies).

To make TCR beta libraries, researchers used iRepertoire HTBI primers and Arm-PCR of CDR3 regions. TCRdb reprocessed the multiplex PCR reads via MiXCR and lists one record per CDR3 protein. The table records roughly 400,000 distinct CDR3 sequences, more than 20% of them present only once. Time point defined: persistent/refractory GD, antithyroid drugs over 5 years with positive TRAb. Making the TCR library involved RNA that had been extracted from PBMCs. This clonotype was detected a few times. What it binds is not known. Study outcomes and limitations: The persistent group shared around 2,700 public clonotypes, more than the approximately 1,000 shared by new patients.

Trimming removed 2 bases at V and 5 bases at J, with 18 bases between. Germline CDR1 reads MNHEY; CDR2 reads SVGAGI. CDR3 size: 16 residues. The sequenced sample was peripheral blood mononuclear cells (PBMCs), obtained when the disease was refractory, from a patient treated with antithyroid drugs. This rearrangement joins TRBV6-5 to TRBJ1-2, with no clear D. The source is a female donor with Graves disease. The CDR3 spells CASSYADFMLGYGYTF. DNA of the CDR3: TGTGCCAGCAGTTACGCCGATTTTATGCTGGGGTATGGCTACACCTTC.